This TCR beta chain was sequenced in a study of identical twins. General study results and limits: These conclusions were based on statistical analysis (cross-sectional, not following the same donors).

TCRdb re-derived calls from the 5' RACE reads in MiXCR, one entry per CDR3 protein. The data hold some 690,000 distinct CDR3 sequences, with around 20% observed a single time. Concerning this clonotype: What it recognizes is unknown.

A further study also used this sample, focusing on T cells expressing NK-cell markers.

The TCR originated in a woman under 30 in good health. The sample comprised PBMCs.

The CDR3 DNA follows: TGTGCCAGCAGCCTCGCGCCAGCGGGGGGCACAGATACGCAGTATTTT. This codes for CASSLAPAGGTDTQYF. V gene TRBV7-3 combines with J gene TRBJ2-3; the match to TRBD2 covers 8 bases. The CDR3 sequence is 16 residues long. Germline values: CDR1 SGHTA, CDR2 FQGTGA. V shed 5 bases and J 1 base; nucleotides not matched to a gene: 8.